There are many counts of the clone carrying this TCR beta chain. The antigen is not known. This sample was taken from a study of beta chain features in type 1 diabetes. Whole-study results and caveats: Within each of all four CD4+ subsets, Type 1 diabetes patients had TCRB CDR3s that were moderately but significantly shorter.

The CDR3 is made up of 15 amino acids. Germline V lookup: CDR1 MDHEN, CDR2 SYDVKM. V lost 4 bases to trimming and J lost 8 bases; unmatched junction nucleotides: 11. In all sorted populations, purity surpassed 95%. The investigators reverse transcribed all of the isolated RNA, so they sequenced expressed TCRB transcripts. Clones were read by immunoSEQ multiplex PCR, and TCRdb kept only the in-frame ones, dropping some. This sample has about 150,000 clones, with under 13% found just once. This sequence joins TRBV28 and TRBJ2-1, with 7 bases lining up with TRBD2. What was sequenced was central memory CD4+ T cells from blood. This clonotype was obtained from a man aged 25-45 years with type 1 diabetes. CDR3 sequence reads: CASSSSGIGGYEQFF. For the CDR3, the DNA is TGTGCCAGCAGTTCAAGCGGGATAGGTGGGTATGAGCAGTTCTTC.